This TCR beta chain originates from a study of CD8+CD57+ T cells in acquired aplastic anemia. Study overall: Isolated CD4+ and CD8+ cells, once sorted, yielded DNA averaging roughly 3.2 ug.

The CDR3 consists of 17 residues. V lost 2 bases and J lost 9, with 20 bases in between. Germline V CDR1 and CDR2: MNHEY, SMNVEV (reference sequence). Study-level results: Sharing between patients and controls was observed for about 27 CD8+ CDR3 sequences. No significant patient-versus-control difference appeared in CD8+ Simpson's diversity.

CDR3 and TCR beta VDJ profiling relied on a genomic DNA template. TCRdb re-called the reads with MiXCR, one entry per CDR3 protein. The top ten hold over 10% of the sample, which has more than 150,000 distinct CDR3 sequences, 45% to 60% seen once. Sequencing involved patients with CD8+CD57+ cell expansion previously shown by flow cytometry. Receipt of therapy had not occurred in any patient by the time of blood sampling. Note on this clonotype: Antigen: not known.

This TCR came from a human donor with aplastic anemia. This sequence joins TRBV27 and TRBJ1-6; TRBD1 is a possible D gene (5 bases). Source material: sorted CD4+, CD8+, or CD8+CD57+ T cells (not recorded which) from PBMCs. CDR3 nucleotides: TGTGCCAGCAGTTTACGTCTGACAGAAAGAGGCTCTTCACCCCTCCACTTT. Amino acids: CASSLRLTERGSSPLHF.